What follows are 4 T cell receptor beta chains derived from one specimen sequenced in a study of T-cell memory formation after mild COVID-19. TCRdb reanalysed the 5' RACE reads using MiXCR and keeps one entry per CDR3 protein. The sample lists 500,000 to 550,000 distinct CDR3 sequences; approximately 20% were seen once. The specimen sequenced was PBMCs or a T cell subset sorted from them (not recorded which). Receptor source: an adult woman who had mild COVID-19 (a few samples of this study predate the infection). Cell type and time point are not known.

The CDR3 loop is CASSYSDSYGYTF. The CDR3 DNA is TGTGCCAGCAGTTACTCGGACAGCTATGGCTACACCTTC. The chain couples TRBV6-5 to TRBJ1-2; D might be TRBD1 (6 bases). Per germline, CDR1 MNHEY and CDR2 SVGAGI. The V gene lost 0 bases and the J gene lost 4 bases, with 6 bases spanning the gap. The CDR3 loop spans 13 amino acids.

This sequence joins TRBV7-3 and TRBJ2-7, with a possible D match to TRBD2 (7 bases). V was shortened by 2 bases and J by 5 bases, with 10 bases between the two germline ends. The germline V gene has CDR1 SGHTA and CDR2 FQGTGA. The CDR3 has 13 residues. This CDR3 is CASSLRGADEQYF. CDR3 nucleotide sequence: TGTGCCAGCAGCTTACGGGGGGCCGACGAGCAGTACTTC.

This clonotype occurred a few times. In DNA form, the CDR3 reads TGTGCCAGCAAAGTAGGGATCTACGAGCAGTACTTC. This encodes CASKVGIYEQYF. The rearrangement uses TRBV12-3 or TRBV12-4 and TRBJ2-7; D is undetermined. The CDR3 covers 12 residues. The ends were cut back, 7 bases at V and 3 bases at J, with 10 bases in the middle.

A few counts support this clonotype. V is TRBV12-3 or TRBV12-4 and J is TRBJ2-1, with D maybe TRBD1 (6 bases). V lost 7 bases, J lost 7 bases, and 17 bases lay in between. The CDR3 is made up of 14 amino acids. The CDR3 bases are TGTGCCAGCAACGCTCGACAGGCACGGAATGAGCAGTTCTTC. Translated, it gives CASNARQARNEQFF.